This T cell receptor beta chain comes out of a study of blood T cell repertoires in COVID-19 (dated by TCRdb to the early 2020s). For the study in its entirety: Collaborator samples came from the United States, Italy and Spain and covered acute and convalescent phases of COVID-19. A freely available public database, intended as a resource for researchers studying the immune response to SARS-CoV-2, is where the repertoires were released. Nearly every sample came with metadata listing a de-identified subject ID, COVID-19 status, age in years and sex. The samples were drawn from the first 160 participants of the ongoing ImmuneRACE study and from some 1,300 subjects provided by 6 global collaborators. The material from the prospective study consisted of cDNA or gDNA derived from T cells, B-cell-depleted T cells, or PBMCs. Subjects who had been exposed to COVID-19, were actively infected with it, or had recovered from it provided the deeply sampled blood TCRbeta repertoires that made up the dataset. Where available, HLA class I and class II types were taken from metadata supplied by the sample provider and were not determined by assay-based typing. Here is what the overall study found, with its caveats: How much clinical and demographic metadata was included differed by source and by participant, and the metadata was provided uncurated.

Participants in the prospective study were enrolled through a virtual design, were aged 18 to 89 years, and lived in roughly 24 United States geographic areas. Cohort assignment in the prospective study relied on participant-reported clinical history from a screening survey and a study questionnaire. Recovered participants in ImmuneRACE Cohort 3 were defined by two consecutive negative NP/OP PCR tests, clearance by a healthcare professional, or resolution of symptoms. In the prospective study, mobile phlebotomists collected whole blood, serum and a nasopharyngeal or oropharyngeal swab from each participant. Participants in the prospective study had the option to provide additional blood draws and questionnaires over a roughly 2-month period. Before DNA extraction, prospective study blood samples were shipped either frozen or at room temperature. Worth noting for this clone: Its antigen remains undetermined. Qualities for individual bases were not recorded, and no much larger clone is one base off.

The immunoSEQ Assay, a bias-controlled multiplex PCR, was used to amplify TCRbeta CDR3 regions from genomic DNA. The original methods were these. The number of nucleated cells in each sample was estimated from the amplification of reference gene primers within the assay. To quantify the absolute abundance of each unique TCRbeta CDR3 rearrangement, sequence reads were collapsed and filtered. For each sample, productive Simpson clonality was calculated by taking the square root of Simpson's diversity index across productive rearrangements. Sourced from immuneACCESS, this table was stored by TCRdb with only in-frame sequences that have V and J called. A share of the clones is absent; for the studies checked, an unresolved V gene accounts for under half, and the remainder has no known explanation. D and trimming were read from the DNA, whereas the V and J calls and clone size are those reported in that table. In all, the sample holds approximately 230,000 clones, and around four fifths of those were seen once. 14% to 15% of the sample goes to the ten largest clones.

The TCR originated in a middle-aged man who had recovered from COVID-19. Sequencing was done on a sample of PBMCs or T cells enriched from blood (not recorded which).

The CDR3 corresponds to CASSEGVGRNSPLHF. The DNA sequence follows: TGTGCCAGCAGTGAAGGAGTGGGGCGGAATTCACCCCTCCACTTT. Rearrangement joined TRBV2 to TRBJ1-6, with a weak D call of TRBD1 (5 bases match). Spanning cysteine to phenylalanine, the CDR3 consists of 15 amino acids. Only the CDR3 DNA stays, 45 bases, in frame from base 1. V is shortened by 1 base, J by 7 bases, and the region joining them spans 11 bases. The germline V gene sets CDR1 to SNHLY and CDR2 to FYNNEI.